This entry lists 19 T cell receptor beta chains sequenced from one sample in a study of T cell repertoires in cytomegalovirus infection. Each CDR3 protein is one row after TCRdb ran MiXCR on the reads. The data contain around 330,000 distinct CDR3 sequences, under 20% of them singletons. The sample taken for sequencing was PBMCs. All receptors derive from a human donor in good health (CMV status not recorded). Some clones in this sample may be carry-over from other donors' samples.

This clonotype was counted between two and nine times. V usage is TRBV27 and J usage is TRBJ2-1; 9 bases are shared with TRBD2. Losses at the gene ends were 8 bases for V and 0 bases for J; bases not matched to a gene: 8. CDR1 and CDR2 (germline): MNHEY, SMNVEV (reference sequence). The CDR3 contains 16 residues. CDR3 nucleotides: TGTGCCAGCTATGGGCTAGCGGGGAGCTCCTACAATGAGCAGTTCTTC. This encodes CASYGLAGSSYNEQFF.

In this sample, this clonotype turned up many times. The CDR3 is CASREILGTEAFF. In DNA form, the CDR3 reads TGTGCCAGCCGGGAAATCTTGGGGACTGAAGCTTTCTTT. The chain employs TRBV12-3 or TRBV12-4 and TRBJ1-1, with D uncertain. The CDR3 runs to 13 residues. V gave up 8 bases and J gave up 5 bases, with 15 bases separating them.

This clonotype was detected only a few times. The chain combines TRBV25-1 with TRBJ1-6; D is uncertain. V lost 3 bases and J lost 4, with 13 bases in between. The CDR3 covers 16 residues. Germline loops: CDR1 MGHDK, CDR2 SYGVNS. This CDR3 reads CASSEGPVRYNSPLHF. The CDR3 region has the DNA TGTGCCAGCAGTGAGGGTCCCGTGCGGTATAATTCACCCCTCCACTTT.

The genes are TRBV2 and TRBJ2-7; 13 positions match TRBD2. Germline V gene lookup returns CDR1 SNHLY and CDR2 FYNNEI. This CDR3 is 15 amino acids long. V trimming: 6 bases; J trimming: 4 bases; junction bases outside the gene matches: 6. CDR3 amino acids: CASSRLAGGGYEQYF. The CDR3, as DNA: TGTGCCAGCAGCCGACTAGCGGGGGGCGGATACGAGCAGTACTTC. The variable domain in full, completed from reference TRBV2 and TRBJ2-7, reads EPEVTQTPSHQVTQMGQEVILRCVPISNHLYFYWYRQILGQKVEFLVSFYNNEISEKSEIFDDQFSVERPDGSNFTLKIRSTKLEDSAMYFCASSRLAGGGYEQYFGPGTRLTVT.

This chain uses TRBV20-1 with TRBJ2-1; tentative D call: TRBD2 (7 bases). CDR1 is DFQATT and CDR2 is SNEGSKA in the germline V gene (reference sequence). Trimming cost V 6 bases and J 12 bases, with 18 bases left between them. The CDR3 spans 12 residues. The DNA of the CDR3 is TGCAGTGCGCAAGAGGGGGGGGAGGGGCAGTTCTTC. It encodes CSAQEGGEGQFF.

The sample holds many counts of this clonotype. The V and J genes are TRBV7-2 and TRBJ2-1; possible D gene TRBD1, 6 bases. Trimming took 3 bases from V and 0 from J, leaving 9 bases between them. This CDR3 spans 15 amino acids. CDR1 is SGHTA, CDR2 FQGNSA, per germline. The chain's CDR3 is CASSFDRSSYNEQFF. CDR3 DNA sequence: TGTGCCAGCAGCTTCGACAGGAGCTCCTACAATGAGCAGTTCTTC.

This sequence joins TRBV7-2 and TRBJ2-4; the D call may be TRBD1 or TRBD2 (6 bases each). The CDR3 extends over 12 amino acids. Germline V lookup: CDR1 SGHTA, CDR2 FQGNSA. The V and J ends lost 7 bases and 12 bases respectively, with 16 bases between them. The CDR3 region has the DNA TGTGCCAGCACAAACCCGGGGGACACTCAGTACTTC. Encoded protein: CASTNPGDTQYF. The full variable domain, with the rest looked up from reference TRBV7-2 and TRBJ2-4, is GAGVSQSPSNKVTEKGKDVELRCDPISGHTALYWYRQSLGQGLEFLIYFQGNSAPDKSGLPSDRFSAERTGGSVSTLTIQRTQQEDSAVYLCASTNPGDTQYFGAGTRLSVL.

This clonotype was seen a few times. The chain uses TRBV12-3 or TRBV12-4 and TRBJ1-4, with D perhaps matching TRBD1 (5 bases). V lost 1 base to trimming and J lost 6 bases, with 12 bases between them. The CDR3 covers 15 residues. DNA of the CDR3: TGTGCCAGCAGTTTAGGAGGGGCGCAGGATGAAAAACTGTTTTTT. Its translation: CASSLGGAQDEKLFF.

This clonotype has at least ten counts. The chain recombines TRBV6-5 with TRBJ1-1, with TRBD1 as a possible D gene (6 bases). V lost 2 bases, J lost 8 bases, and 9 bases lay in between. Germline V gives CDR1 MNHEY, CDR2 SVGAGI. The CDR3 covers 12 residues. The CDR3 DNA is TGTGCCAGCAGTTACCTTGGACAGGAAGCTTTCTTT. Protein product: CASSYLGQEAFF.

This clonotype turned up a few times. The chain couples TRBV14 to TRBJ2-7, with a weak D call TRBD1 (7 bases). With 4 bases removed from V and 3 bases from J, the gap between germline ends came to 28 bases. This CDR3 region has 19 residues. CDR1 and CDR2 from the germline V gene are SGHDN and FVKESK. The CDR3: CASSRYFRSGDSSVYEQYF. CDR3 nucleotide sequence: TGTGCCAGCAGCCGATACTTCAGATCGGGGGACAGTTCTGTCTACGAGCAGTACTTC. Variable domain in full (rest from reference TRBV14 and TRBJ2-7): EAGVTQFPSHSVIEKGQTVTLRCDPISGHDNLYWYRRVMGKEIKFLLHFVKESKQDESGMPNNRFLAERTGGTYSTLKVQPAELEDSGVYFCASSRYFRSGDSSVYEQYFGPGTRLTVT.

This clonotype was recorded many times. CDR3 in DNA: TGTGCCAGCAGGCCTAGACCACAGGGTAGTTTTCATGGCTACACCTTC. It specifies CASRPRPQGSFHGYTF. This rearrangement joins TRBV6-1 to TRBJ1-2; tentatively, D is TRBD1 (6 bases). Between the trimmed V and J ends, which lost 6 bases and 6 bases, there was a span of 23 bases. CDR3 length equals 16 residues. CDR1 and CDR2 from the germline V gene are MNHNS and SASEGT.

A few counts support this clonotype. CDR3 coding DNA: TGTGCCAGCAGTTTGGGTTCTTCGGGACAGGGTAATTGGAATCAGCCCCAGCATTTT. Protein sequence: CASSLGSSGQGNWNQPQHF. The rearrangement uses TRBV28 and TRBJ1-5, with TRBD1 matching 9 bases. V lost 3 bases to trimming and J lost 4 bases; unmatched junction nucleotides: 16. This CDR3 has 19 residues. CDR1 and CDR2 (germline): MDHEN, SYDVKM.

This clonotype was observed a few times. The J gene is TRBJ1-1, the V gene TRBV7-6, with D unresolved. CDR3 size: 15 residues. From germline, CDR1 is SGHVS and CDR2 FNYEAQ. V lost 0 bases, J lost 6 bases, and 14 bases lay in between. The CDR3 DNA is TGTGCCAGCAGCTTAGCGGCGGGGTCTAGAGCTGAAGCTTTCTTT. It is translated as CASSLAAGSRAEAFF.

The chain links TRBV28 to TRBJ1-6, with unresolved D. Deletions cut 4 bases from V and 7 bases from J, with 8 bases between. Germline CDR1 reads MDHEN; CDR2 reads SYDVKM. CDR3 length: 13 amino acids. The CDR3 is CASSSTRNSPLHF. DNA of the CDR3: TGTGCCAGCAGTTCAACCAGGAATTCACCCCTCCACTTT.

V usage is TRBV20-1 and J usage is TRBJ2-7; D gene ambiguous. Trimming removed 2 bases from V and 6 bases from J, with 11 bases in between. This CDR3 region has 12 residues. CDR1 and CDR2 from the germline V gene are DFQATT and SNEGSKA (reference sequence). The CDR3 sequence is CSARRVQTEQYF. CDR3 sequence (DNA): TGCAGTGCTAGAAGGGTTCAAACCGAGCAGTACTTC.

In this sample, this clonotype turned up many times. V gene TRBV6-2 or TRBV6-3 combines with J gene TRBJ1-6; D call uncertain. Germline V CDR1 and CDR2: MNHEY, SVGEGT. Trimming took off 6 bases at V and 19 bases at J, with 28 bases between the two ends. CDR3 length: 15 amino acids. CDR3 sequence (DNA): TGTGCCAGCAGCCAACTGATTATACAGACTTCGCCTGGACACTTT. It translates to CASSQLIIQTSPGHF.

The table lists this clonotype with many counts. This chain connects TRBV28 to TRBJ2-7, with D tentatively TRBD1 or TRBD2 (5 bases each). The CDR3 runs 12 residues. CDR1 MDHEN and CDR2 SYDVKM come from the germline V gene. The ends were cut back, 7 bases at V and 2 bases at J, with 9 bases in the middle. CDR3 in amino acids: CASMQGPYEQYF. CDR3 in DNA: TGTGCCAGCATGCAGGGACCCTACGAGCAGTACTTC.

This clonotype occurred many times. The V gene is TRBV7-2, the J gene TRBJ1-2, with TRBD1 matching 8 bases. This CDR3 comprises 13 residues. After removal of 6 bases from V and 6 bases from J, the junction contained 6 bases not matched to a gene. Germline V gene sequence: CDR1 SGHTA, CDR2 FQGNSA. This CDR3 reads CASSIDRGNGYTF. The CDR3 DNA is TGTGCCAGCAGTATAGACAGGGGAAATGGCTACACCTTC.

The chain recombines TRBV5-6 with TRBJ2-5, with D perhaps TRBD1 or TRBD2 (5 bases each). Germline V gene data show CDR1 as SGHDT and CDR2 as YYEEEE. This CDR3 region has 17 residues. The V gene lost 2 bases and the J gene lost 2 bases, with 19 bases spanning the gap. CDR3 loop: CASSLYRDRVPQETQYF. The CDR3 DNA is TGTGCCAGCAGCTTATACCGGGACCGAGTACCACAAGAGACCCAGTACTTC.